This T cell receptor beta chain was obtained from a study of metastatic and nonmetastatic thyroid tumors. No patient had received any treatment before thyroid surgery. In regard to this clone: Sequence at one end of the junction differs from germline and may be a read error.

The germline gives CDR1 MNHNS, CDR2 SASEGT. The CDR3 runs 15 residues. In the authors' workflow: A papillary thyroid cancer distant-metastasis classifier was built from CDR3 differences across clinicopathological groups. TCRdb reassembled clones from the PCR reads with MiXCR. TCRdb assigned the V and J calls; the authors' analysis was not used. The table records 15,000 or so clones, approximately 23% of them present only once. This chain links TRBV6-1 with TRBJ2-1; TRBD1 matches 9 bases. Sequencing was performed on tumor tissue. The receptor's source is a female donor with papillary thyroid cancer or a benign thyroid nodule (not recorded which). Some clones in this sample may be carry-over from other donors' samples. CDR3 protein: CASSITGGSGNEQFF. The CDR3, as DNA: TGTGCTAGCAGTATCACAGGGGGCTCGGGGAATGAGCAGTTCTTC.